Shown below are 13 T cell receptor beta chains from a single sample sequenced in a study of control samples from healthy donors and cancer patients. Assay: immunoSEQ multiplex PCR; the TCRdb copy retains only in-frame clones and omits some. The data contain under 200,000 clones, 91% of them singletons. The sequencing sample was made of blood. The receptors come from a woman aged 30 to 39 in good health.

This sequence joins TRBV18 and TRBJ1-3; D might be TRBD1 (5 bases). The V gene's germline CDR1 is KGHSH and CDR2 LQKENI. The CDR3 contains 15 residues. V was clipped by 2 bases and J by 2 bases, with 10 bases between them. The CDR3 is CASSPSGVAGNTIYF. The CDR3 DNA reads as TGTGCCAGCTCACCATCGGGGGTGGCTGGAAACACCATATATTTT.

The chain links TRBV5-6 to TRBJ1-1; maybe TRBD1 (5 bases). The CDR3 has 16 residues. V was shortened by 4 bases and J by 3 bases, with 19 bases between the two germline ends. Germline CDR1 and CDR2: SGHDT and YYEEEE. The CDR3 sequence: CASSPDPVWGHTEAFF. For the CDR3, the DNA is TGTGCCAGCAGCCCCGACCCGGTATGGGGACACACTGAAGCTTTCTTT.

The gene calls are TRBV6-6 and TRBJ2-5; D possibly corresponds to TRBD1 (5 bases). The ends were cut back, 7 bases at V and 5 bases at J, with 11 bases in the middle. The CDR3 loop spans 12 amino acids. Germline CDR1 MNHNY, CDR2 SVGAGI (reference sequence). The CDR3 bases are TGTGCCAGCATGGGGCTAAGGGAGACCCAGTACTTC. This translates into CASMGLRETQYF.

The rearrangement links TRBV5-1 to TRBJ1-5; tentatively, D is TRBD1 (5 bases). Trimming shortened V by 8 bases and J by 6 bases, and 6 bases separated the two germline ends. Germline CDR1 reads SGHRS; CDR2 reads YFSETQ. CDR3 length equals 10 residues. CDR3 residues: CARGGQPQHF. In nucleotides, the CDR3 is TGCGCCAGGGGGGGTCAGCCCCAGCATTTT.

V and J are TRBV3-1 (or the pseudogene TRBV3-2) and TRBJ2-3; 7 bases map to TRBD1. Germline loops: CDR1 LGHDT, CDR2 YNNKEL (reference sequence). Unmatched junction bases numbered 8, after V lost 4 bases and J lost 4 bases. The CDR3 consists of 15 residues. CDR3 residues: CASSPGRGKADTQYF. The CDR3 coding sequence is TGTGCCAGCAGCCCCGGCAGGGGGAAGGCAGATACGCAGTATTTT.

The chain recombines TRBV28 with TRBJ2-2; 8 bases fit TRBD2. CDR3 size: 15 residues. V lost 2 bases to trimming and J lost 4 bases; unmatched junction nucleotides: 3. Germline CDR1 MDHEN, CDR2 SYDVKM. CDR3 DNA: TGTGCCAGCAGTTTAGACGGGAGGGCCACCGGGGAGCTGTTTTTT. Translation gives CASSLDGRATGELFF.

In this sample, this clone turned up once. The rearrangement joins TRBV3-1 (or the pseudogene TRBV3-2) to TRBJ1-2; possible D gene TRBD1, 6 bases. Germline CDR1 and CDR2: LGHDT and YNNKEL (reference sequence). This CDR3 contains 12 residues. V lost 4 bases and J 3 bases, leaving 6 bases between the germline ends. CDR3 amino acids: CASSRTDYGYTF. The CDR3 DNA reads TGTGCCAGCAGCCGGACAGACTATGGCTACACCTTC.

The chain employs TRBV29-1 and TRBJ1-1, with D unresolved. V shed 7 bases and J shed 0 bases, with 12 bases lying between them. Germline CDR1 and CDR2: SQVTM and ANQGSEA. The CDR3 is 13 amino acids. CDR3 in DNA: TGCAGCGGGGAGGGCTCGATGAACACTGAAGCTTTCTTT. Residues: CSGEGSMNTEAFF.

The chain recombines TRBV5-1 with TRBJ1-6; 7 positions agree with TRBD1. This CDR3 comprises 14 residues. From germline, CDR1 is SGHRS and CDR2 YFSETQ. V was clipped by 2 bases and J by 9 bases; unmatched bases: 5. CDR3 sequence (DNA): TGCGCCAGCAGCTTCAGGGACAGCGGTTCACCCCTCCACTTT. It translates to CASSFRDSGSPLHF.

This chain joins TRBV6-5 and TRBJ2-2; D is uncertain. This CDR3 comprises 14 residues. Deletions cut 2 bases from V and 0 bases from J, with 4 bases between. Germline lookup yields CDR1 MNHEY and CDR2 SVGAGI. CDR3 coding DNA: TGTGCCAGCAGTTACCAGGCGAACACCGGGGAGCTGTTTTTT. This sequence encodes CASSYQANTGELFF.

The chain carries TRBV13 and TRBJ1-1, with 8 bases that match TRBD1. The germline V gene encodes CDR1 PRHDT and CDR2 FYEKMQ (reference sequence). This CDR3 spans 15 amino acids. The V gene end was trimmed by 5 bases and the J gene end by 1 base; junction bases not matched to a gene: 6. The chain's CDR3 is CASSRSGTGNTEAFF. The CDR3 DNA follows: TGTGCCAGCAGCAGATCCGGGACAGGGAACACTGAAGCTTTCTTT.

The sample holds one count of this clone. J is TRBJ2-7 and V is TRBV9; the D gene could be TRBD1 or TRBD2 (5 bases each). CDR3 length: 15 amino acids. From germline, CDR1 is SGDLS and CDR2 YYNGEE. V lost 0 bases and J 2 bases, leaving 12 bases between the germline ends. CDR3 DNA sequence: TGTGCCAGCAGCGTAGGTGACAGCGGAACCTACGAGCAGTACTTC. Its protein is CASSVGDSGTYEQYF. Using reference TRBV9 and TRBJ2-7 for the parts outside the CDR3, the full variable domain is DSGVTQTPKHLITATGQRVTLRCSPRSGDLSVYWYQQSLDQGLQFLIQYYNGEERAKGNILERFSAQQFPDLHSELNLSSLELGDSALYFCASSVGDSGTYEQYFGPGTRLTVT.

The CDR3 DNA is TGTGCCAGCAGCTTACTCGCAGGGGGCTACTATGGCTACACCTTC. Translation gives CASSLLAGGYYGYTF. The V gene is TRBV11-1, the J gene TRBJ1-2, with 8 bases aligning to TRBD1. Unmatched junction bases numbered 5, after V lost 2 bases and J lost 3 bases. This CDR3 has 15 residues. Germline CDR1 SGHAT, CDR2 FQDESV (reference sequence).